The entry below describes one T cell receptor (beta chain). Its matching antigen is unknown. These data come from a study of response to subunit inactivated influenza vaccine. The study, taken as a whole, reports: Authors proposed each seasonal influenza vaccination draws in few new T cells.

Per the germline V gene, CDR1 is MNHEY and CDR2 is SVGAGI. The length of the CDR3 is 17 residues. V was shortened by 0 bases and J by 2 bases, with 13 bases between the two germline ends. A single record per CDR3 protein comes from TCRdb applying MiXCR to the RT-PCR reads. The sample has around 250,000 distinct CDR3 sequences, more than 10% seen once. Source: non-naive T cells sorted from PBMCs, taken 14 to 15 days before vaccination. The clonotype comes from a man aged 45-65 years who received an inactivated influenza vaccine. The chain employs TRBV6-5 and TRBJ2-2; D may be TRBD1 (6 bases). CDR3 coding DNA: TGTGCCAGCAGTTACTCCAGGGACACTAGAAACACCGGGGAGCTGTTTTTT. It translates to CASSYSRDTRNTGELFF.